This is a list of T cell receptor beta chains from one sample in a study of T cells in Graves' hyperthyroidism and ophthalmopathy. TCRdb processed the multiplex PCR reads anew with MiXCR; each CDR3 protein has one entry. The table lists 550,000 to 800,000 distinct CDR3 sequences, 15% to 20% of them singletons. Sequencing was done on a sample of blood. All receptors derive from a man aged 45 to 65 with Graves' hyperthyroidism. CDR3s leave out the opening cysteine and the closing phenylalanine or tryptophan. The size of a clone is reported for some rows only, either as once, few or many, or as a class for expanded clones.

j_call | clone_size | v_call | cdr3_aa
TRBJ2-4 | NA | TRBV2 | ASREGLAGTKNIQY
TRBJ2-1 | NA | TRBV5-1 | ASSLALATLSYNEQF
TRBJ2-7 | NA | TRBV19 | TSSPRGQVVYEQY
TRBJ1-2 | many | TRBV28 | ASSSGQVYGYT
TRBJ2-1 | many | TRBV27 | ASSLWGFSGSYNEQF
TRBJ2-1 | NA | TRBV5-1 | ASSSWTSGSYNEQF
TRBJ2-7 | NA | TRBV6-2/TRBV6-3 | ASRWDRTSEQY
TRBJ1-1 | NA | TRBV10-1 | ASRAGTADTEAF
TRBJ2-5 | NA | TRBV28 | ASSKREETQY
TRBJ2-1 | few | TRBV7-3 | ASSSLGEGRNEQF
TRBJ2-1 | many | TRBV11-2 | ASSPGTSGSIYYNEQF
TRBJ2-1 | NA | TRBV18 | ASSPPWGDREYNEQF
TRBJ1-2 | few | TRBV28 | ASNPTDRVGYT
TRBJ2-1 | many | TRBV20-1 | SARQGYNEQF
TRBJ2-5 | NA | TRBV7-2 | ASSGNRVETQY
TRBJ1-6 | many | TRBV12-3/TRBV12-4 | ASRDRDNSPLH
TRBJ2-7 | many | TRBV29-1 | SVEDPDRGGYEQY
TRBJ2-7 | NA | TRBV12-3/TRBV12-4 | ASSLGWASGSYEQY
TRBJ1-2 | NA | TRBV30 | AWSVPGRGRVDGYT
TRBJ2-7 | NA | TRBV19 | ASSRDRGWEQY
TRBJ1-3 | few | TRBV27 | ASSLSQGNTIY
TRBJ1-1 | NA | TRBV4-1 | ASSQLENTEAF
TRBJ1-2 | many | TRBV7-9 | ASSLGEPGSYGYT
TRBJ1-3 | few | TRBV12-5 | ASGLETGNTIY
TRBJ2-1 | many | TRBV12-3/TRBV12-4 | ASSLWTGDNEQF
TRBJ1-6 | NA | TRBV20-1 | SARNRGYPDSPLH
TRBJ2-3 | many | TRBV7-2 | ASSPPTLTDTQY
TRBJ1-1 | many | TRBV2 | ASYRQRNTEAF
TRBJ2-7 | NA | TRBV12-3/TRBV12-4 | ATSDAGRAYEQY
TRBJ2-3 | few | TRBV6-1 | ASTKGTSGGTDTQY
TRBJ2-7 | many | TRBV11-2 | ASSYGLAVYEQY
TRBJ1-1 | few | TRBV5-1 | ASSVGQGRTEAF
TRBJ1-1 | many | TRBV19 | ASSIAVRRDSEAF
TRBJ2-7 | many | TRBV12-3/TRBV12-4 | ASRDLAGRTYEQY
TRBJ2-1 | many | TRBV2 | ASSANYNEQF
TRBJ2-7 | many | TRBV28 | ASSLPNGPYEQY
TRBJ2-7 | many | TRBV20-1 | SASIPGTHEQY
TRBJ2-5 | many | TRBV28 | ASLSRQGAGETQY
TRBJ1-1 | many | TRBV28 | ASSLPDKYEAF
TRBJ2-2 | few | TRBV3-1 | ASSRSGRLGELF
TRBJ2-7 | many | TRBV10-2 | ASSESRAAYEQY
TRBJ1-4 | many | TRBV28 | ASSIMSVANEKLF
TRBJ2-3 | many | TRBV11-2 | ASSLFGMDRGTDTQY
TRBJ2-2 | few | TRBV27 | ASSLGMNTGELF
TRBJ2-7 | many | TRBV6-1 | ASRRLRDPGHEQY
TRBJ1-1 | NA | TRBV5-1 | ASSLSETGEAF